This T cell receptor (beta chain) was identified during a study of T cells after yellow fever vaccination. Study observations and caveats: Peaking faster, on day 5 versus 15, the secondary response was nonetheless weaker.

MiXCR was run by TCRdb on the 5' RACE reads, yielding one entry per CDR3 protein. The sample lists approximately 120,000 distinct CDR3 sequences; 6% to 8% were seen once. This clonotype was detected ten times or more. Its antigen is unidentified. This receptor was identified in a man younger than 30 who received the YFV17D yellow fever vaccine. The sequencing here drew on CD4+ T cells sorted from PBMCs, taken 9 to 11 days after the first yellow fever vaccination.

The DNA for the CDR3 is TGCGCCAGCACCAGAGGGACTGAGAACACTGAAGCTTTCTTT. It yields the protein CASTRGTENTEAFF. V and J are TRBV5-1 and TRBJ1-1, with D possibly TRBD1 on 5 matching bases. V dropped 6 bases and J dropped 1 base, with 13 bases sitting between them. The CDR3 spans 14 residues. Germline CDR1 SGHRS, CDR2 YFSETQ.